Listed below are T cell receptor beta chains from one sample, sequenced in a study of blood T cell repertoires in COVID-19. Sequenced by immunoSEQ multiplex PCR; TCRdb stores in-frame clones only, minus some. The table has over 450,000 clones, roughly 87% seen once. The material sequenced was peripheral blood. The receptor source for this set is a man between 18 and 35 years old with COVID-19, enrolled during active disease. Each CDR3 is given with its conserved first and last residue. D genes are given only for firm matches. The listing skips clone size in some rows; elsewhere it reads once, few, many or a size class.

cdr3_aa	cdr3_length	j_call	clone_size	v_call	d_call
CATSREPVGGNTIYF	15	TRBJ1-3	-	TRBV15	-
CASSLSWEFAYEQYF	15	TRBJ2-7	-	TRBV7-2	-
CSASSRRGTQYF	12	TRBJ2-5	-	TRBV20-1	-
CASSPLAGALNTEAFF	16	TRBJ1-1	-	TRBV18	-
CASSLEADRGGQPQHF	16	TRBJ1-5	-	TRBV5-6	TRBD1
CASSPGLPIENTGELFF	17	TRBJ2-2	-	TRBV5-1	-
CASSWGQLNTEAFF	14	TRBJ1-1	-	TRBV5-1	-
CASSLVGRGETEAFF	15	TRBJ1-1	-	TRBV5-4	-
CASSRGGGTDTQYF	14	TRBJ2-3	-	TRBV7-6	TRBD2
CASSNNWGERQFF	13	TRBJ2-1	-	TRBV6-5	-
CASSVRRTTNEKLFF	15	TRBJ1-4	-	TRBV2	-
CASSATGGADTGELFF	16	TRBJ2-2	-	TRBV2	TRBD1
CSARGSGTDTQYF	13	TRBJ2-3	-	TRBV29-1	TRBD2
CASSSGTSSYEQYF	14	TRBJ2-7	-	TRBV19	TRBD2
CASSYSGAGQPQHF	14	TRBJ1-5	few	TRBV6-5	-
CASSLYYEQYF	11	TRBJ2-7	-	TRBV11-2	-
CASSFSSRGTGGAEQYF	17	TRBJ2-7	-	TRBV12-1	-
CASTILPVQIGSTEAFF	17	TRBJ1-1	few	TRBV27	-
CASTLDRGNEAFF	13	TRBJ1-1	-	TRBV2	TRBD1
CASRPNRASETQYF	14	TRBJ2-5	-	TRBV3-1/TRBV3-2	-
CSASRNAIRTDTQYF	15	TRBJ2-3	once	TRBV20-1	-
CASSYTYEQYF	11	TRBJ2-7	-	TRBV5-5	-
CASSPGTGAAGELFF	15	TRBJ2-2	-	TRBV5-1	TRBD1
CASSPSGANTGELFF	15	TRBJ2-2	-	TRBV11-2	TRBD2
CASSLELAGFTRESGELFF	19	TRBJ2-2	-	TRBV11-3	TRBD2
CASSPDRGPHQPQHF	15	TRBJ1-5	-	TRBV6-5	TRBD1
CASSPPHRRAFF	12	TRBJ1-1	-	TRBV18	-
CASSYVAGDYNEQFF	15	TRBJ2-1	-	TRBV6-5	TRBD2
CASSLSVGVNTEAFF	15	TRBJ1-1	-	TRBV27	-
CASSRMGTGGNTEAFF	16	TRBJ1-1	once	TRBV5-1	TRBD1
CASSSGTSSYNEQFF	15	TRBJ2-1	-	TRBV11-3	TRBD2
CASSVGTGTDTQYF	14	TRBJ2-3	-	TRBV5-1	TRBD1
CASSGQGGTEAFF	13	TRBJ1-1	-	TRBV16	TRBD1
CASSLGQFYEQYF	13	TRBJ2-7	-	TRBV11-1	-
CASTNNPNQAAFF	13	TRBJ1-1	-	TRBV19	-
CASRITDTGELFF	13	TRBJ2-2	-	TRBV9	-
CASSAPSGGAYEQYF	15	TRBJ2-7	-	TRBV19	TRBD2
CASKPGVGYNEQFF	14	TRBJ2-1	-	TRBV2	-
CASTLTVANSYNEQFF	16	TRBJ2-1	-	TRBV19	-
CASSETSGGPNYEQYF	16	TRBJ2-7	-	TRBV9	TRBD2
CASSSDDPRNYNEQFF	16	TRBJ2-1	-	TRBV7-9	-
CASSVGTGINEKLFF	15	TRBJ1-4	-	TRBV9	TRBD1
CASSSNAGNYGYTF	14	TRBJ1-2	-	TRBV7-9	-